A few counts support the clone carrying this T cell receptor (beta chain). Its antigen is undetermined. This record comes from a study of metastatic and nonmetastatic thyroid tumors. Study background: Malignant thyroid and benign thyroid patients provided blood and tumor or nodule tissue whose repertoires were compared.

Authors' analysis steps: A papillary thyroid cancer distant-metastasis classifier was built from CDR3 differences across clinicopathological groups. TCRdb reanalyzed the PCR reads with MiXCR. The V and J calls come from TCRdb's annotation, not from the publication. The sample consists of 20,000 to 25,000 clones, about 15% of them appearing once. Germline V gene sequence: CDR1 MDHEN, CDR2 SYDVKM. V shed 3 bases and J shed 6 bases, with 11 bases lying between them. The CDR3 is 13 amino acids. Regarding the study as a whole: It was reportedly found that TCR beta diversity was significantly higher in malignant thyroid tumors than in benign nodules, a difference seen in both blood and tumor samples.

No treatment had been given to any patient before thyroid surgery. The clonotype originates from a female donor with papillary thyroid cancer or a benign thyroid nodule (not recorded which). Some clones in this sample may be carry-over from other donors' samples. The chain uses TRBV28 and TRBJ1-1; no firm D call. What was sequenced was blood. CDR3 loop: CASSLGTDPEAFF. For the CDR3, the DNA is TGTGCCAGCAGTTTGGGTACGGACCCTGAAGCTTTCTTT.